This T cell receptor (beta chain) came from a study of T cell changes during pregnancy in multiple sclerosis. This table comes from immunoSEQ multiplex PCR, and its TCRdb copy is limited to in-frame clones, with some not included. This table has around 40,000 clones, about 90% appearing once. There are 16 residues in the CDR3. The germline V gene has CDR1 SGHVS and CDR2 FNYEAQ. Deletions cut 2 bases from V and 0 bases from J, with 11 bases between. Specimen: CD4+ T cells from peripheral blood mononuclear cells, collected in the third trimester of pregnancy. The genes are TRBV7-6 and TRBJ2-1, with a weak D call TRBD2 (6 bases). This TCR derives from a female donor in good health, enrolled as a control in a pregnancy study. CDR3 DNA: TGTGCCAGCAGCTTATCAGCGGGCATCTCCTACAATGAGCAGTTCTTC. The encoded protein is CASSLSAGISYNEQFF.